This T cell receptor beta chain was documented in a study of cytomegalovirus exposure and HLA in healthy donors. General study results and limits: Cytomegalovirus-associated status was assigned to about 170 TCR beta chains. Per a prior analysis, the majority of TCR beta V segments were productive roughly 90% or roughly 30% of the time.

Concerning this clone: Antigen specificity is unknown.

The germline V and J ends were trimmed by 4 bases and 5 bases, with 14 bases remaining between them. Looked up from germline, CDR1 is MNHEY and CDR2 is SVGAGI. CDR3 length equals 14 residues. It was with 60 Vbeta and 13 Jbeta primers that the PCR ran. Original data processing: Later reanalysis found 70 million to 95 million unique TCR beta chains, around 10 million of them shared. Method: immunoSEQ multiplex PCR; TCRdb's copy keeps in-frame clones and lacks some. V and J calls plus clone size are reproduced from that table; the DNA served to infer D and trimming. This sample has some 160,000 clones, with roughly 77% found just once. The donors comprised healthy bone marrow donors.

This clonotype originated in a man aged 50-59 years in good health and CMV-seropositive. Material for sequencing was PBMCs. The J gene is TRBJ1-1, the V gene TRBV6-5; the D gene is possibly TRBD1 (5 bases). This CDR3 is CASSLGAGGTEAFF. As DNA, the CDR3 is TGTGCCAGCAGTTTAGGGGCCGGAGGGACTGAAGCTTTCTTT.